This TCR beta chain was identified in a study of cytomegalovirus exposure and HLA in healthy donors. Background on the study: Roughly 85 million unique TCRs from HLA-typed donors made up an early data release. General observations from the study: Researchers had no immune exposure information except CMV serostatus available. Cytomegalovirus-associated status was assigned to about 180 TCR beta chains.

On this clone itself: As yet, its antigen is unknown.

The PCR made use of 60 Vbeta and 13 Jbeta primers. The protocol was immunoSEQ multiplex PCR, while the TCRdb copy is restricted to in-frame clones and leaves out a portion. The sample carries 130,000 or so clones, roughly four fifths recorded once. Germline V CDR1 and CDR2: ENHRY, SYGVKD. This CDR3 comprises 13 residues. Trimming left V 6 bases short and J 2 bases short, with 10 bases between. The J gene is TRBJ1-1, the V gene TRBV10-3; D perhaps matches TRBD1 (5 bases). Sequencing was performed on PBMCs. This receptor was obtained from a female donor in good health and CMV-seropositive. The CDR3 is CAISLDSNTEAFF. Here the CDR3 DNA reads TGTGCCATCAGCCTAGACAGTAACACTGAAGCTTTCTTT.